This T cell receptor beta chain was recorded in a study of sequential checkpoint blockade in melanoma. In the study overall: Matched biopsies came pretreatment and at week 13 for some 22 patients.

Treatment described: randomized to nivolumab then ipilimumab (arm A) or the reverse (arm B). The CDR3 totals 15 residues. Germline V CDR1 and CDR2: KGHSH, LQKENI. Trimming pared 0 bases from V and 2 bases from J, leaving 8 bases between. Judged by abundance, this clone is medium-sized. The table came from immunoSEQ multiplex PCR; TCRdb's copy has only in-frame clones and leaves some out. The sample lists about 3,500 clones, 20% to 25% occurring once. The chain employs TRBV18 and TRBJ2-1; weak D call: TRBD2 (5 bases). Sequencing was performed on tumor tissue (inferred from file names), taken from a patient given nivolumab and ipilimumab in sequence. This clonotype originated in a human patient with melanoma. Some clones in this sample may be carry-over from other donors' samples. The CDR3 nucleotides are TGTGCCAGCTCACCACCGAGGGAACCCTACAATGAGCAGTTCTTC. It translates to CASSPPREPYNEQFF.